The TCR beta chain under discussion was sequenced for a study of PD-1 blockade in classical Hodgkin lymphoma. Regarding the study as a whole: Why the repertoires differ is still unclear, perhaps disease activity or prior therapy.

The repertoire was sequenced with immunoSEQ multiplex PCR; TCRdb's copy has only in-frame clones and lacks some. In the table there are 57,000 or so clones, approximately 88% of which are singletons. The germline CDR1 and CDR2 sequences are LNHDA and SQIVND (reference sequence). CDR3 size: 17 residues. Trimming pared 5 bases from V and 1 base from J, leaving 18 bases between. As to this clone: Its antigen is undetermined.

Autologous stem cell transplantation was followed by relapse in every patient, and brentuximab vedotin exposure varied. Classification of best responses gave complete response, partial response or progressive disease. The chain is built from TRBV19 and TRBJ1-5; a weak D match, TRBD1 (5 bases). The receptor's source is a human donor with classical Hodgkin lymphoma. Material: peripheral blood mononuclear cells (PBMCs), obtained at baseline. CDR3 in DNA: TGTGCCAGTAGTCCTAACCTAAAGGGGCACAGCAATCAGCCCCAGCATTTT. Amino acids: CASSPNLKGHSNQPQHF.